This T cell receptor (beta chain) was sequenced in a study of T cell repertoires in cytomegalovirus infection. Study details: Evidence of both CMV infection and a matching HLA type came from public TCR beta signatures.

The CDR3 length is 13 residues. Germline values: CDR1 KGHSH, CDR2 LQKENI. This clonotype was observed a few times. One end of the junction fails to match germline, which may point to a read error. MiXCR, run by TCRdb on the reads, gives a single entry per CDR3 protein. The repertoire has around 350,000 distinct CDR3 sequences, 15% to 20% of them found once; the top ten carry 7.5% to 9.5%. This clonotype originated in a human donor in good health (CMV status not recorded). Some clones in this sample may be carry-over from other donors' samples. Sequencing input: PBMCs. This chain links TRBV18 with TRBJ1-1; D uncertain. CDR3 nucleotide sequence: TGTGCCAGCTCACCACCGAGTTACACGGAAGCTTTCTTT. Translation gives CASSPPSYTEAFF.